This TCR beta chain was retrieved from a study of T cell responses to AZD1222 COVID-19 vaccine. At the level of the study: The analysis combined second doses at about 4 or about 12 weeks.

Method: immunoSEQ multiplex PCR; TCRdb's copy keeps in-frame clones and lacks some. This repertoire shows around 130,000 clones, about 91% found once; its top ten account for approximately 2.8%. Study-wide results and caveats: White British people made up most donors, females outnumbered males, and clonal diversity was possibly underestimated. Spike-specific TCR breadth and depth grew following two AZD1222 doses.

Of note for this clone: The antigen remains unidentified.

Source: peripheral blood, taken on day 0 of AZD1222 vaccination. This TCR derives from an adult in good health.

CDR3 nucleotide sequence: TGTGTCAGAAGCTTTTACAGGGCCACTGAAGCTTTCTTT. Amino acid sequence: CVRSFYRATEAFF. This chain uses TRBV7-5 with TRBJ1-1; no DNA check was done on the table's D call, TRBD1. TRBV7-5 has pseudogene status. The CDR3 consists of 13 residues.